The clone carrying this T cell receptor (beta chain) was counted many times. As yet, its antigen is unknown. Noted time point: persistent/refractory GD, antithyroid drugs over 5 years with positive TRAb. With RNA extracted from PBMCs as input, the TCR library was made. The CDR3 extends over 15 amino acids. Germline CDR1 LGHDT, CDR2 YNNKEL (reference sequence). Trimming stripped 0 bases from V and 1 base from J, with 9 bases between. The data stem from a study of regulatory T cells in long-lasting Graves disease. Looking at the study overall: Over 5 years on antithyroid drugs plus positive TSH receptor antibodies marked Graves' disease as persistent. Study conclusions and caveats: Persistent disease showed a preference for TRBV28, TRBJ1-2 and TRBJ2-5. Possibly, accuracy suffered from the small sample size.

Libraries of TCR beta came from iRepertoire HTBI primers plus Arm-PCR of CDR3 regions. Original analysis: Across samples, over 55 TRBV and about 15 TRBJ segments were found. TCRdb used MiXCR to reprocess the multiplex PCR reads, holding one entry per CDR3 protein. TCRdb, not the original authors, processed these V and J calls. The repertoire holds a few hundred thousand distinct CDR3 sequences, with roughly a quarter as singletons. This sequence joins TRBV3-1 and TRBJ2-5, with D possibly TRBD2 on 5 matching bases. The receptor comes from a female donor with Graves disease. The source was peripheral blood mononuclear cells (PBMCs), collected when the disease was refractory, from a patient treated with antithyroid drugs. CDR3 DNA sequence: TGTGCCAGCAGCCAAGATTTCGGGGTCCAAGAGACCCAGTACTTC. This translates into CASSQDFGVQETQYF.